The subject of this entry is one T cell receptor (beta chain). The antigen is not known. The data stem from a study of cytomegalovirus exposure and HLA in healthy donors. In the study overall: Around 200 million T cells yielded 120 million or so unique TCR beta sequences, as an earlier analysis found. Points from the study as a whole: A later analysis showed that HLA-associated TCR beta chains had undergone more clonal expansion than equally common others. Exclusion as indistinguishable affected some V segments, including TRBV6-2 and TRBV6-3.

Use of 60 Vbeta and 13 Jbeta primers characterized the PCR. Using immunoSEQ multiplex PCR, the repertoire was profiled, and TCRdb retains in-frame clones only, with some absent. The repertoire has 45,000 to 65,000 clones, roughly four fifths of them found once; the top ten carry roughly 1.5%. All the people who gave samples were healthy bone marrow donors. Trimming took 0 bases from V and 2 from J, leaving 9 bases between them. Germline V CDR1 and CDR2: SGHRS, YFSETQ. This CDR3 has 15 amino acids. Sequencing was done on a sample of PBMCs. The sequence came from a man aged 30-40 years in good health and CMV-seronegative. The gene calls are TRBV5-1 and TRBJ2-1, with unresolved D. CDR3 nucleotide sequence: TGCGCCAGCAGCTTGGTCCCTACCGCCTACAATGAGCAGTTCTTC. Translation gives CASSLVPTAYNEQFF.